This T cell receptor beta chain was found in a study of T cell clonotyping in hematopoietic cell transplantation. Assay used: immunoSEQ multiplex PCR; TCRdb lists only in-frame clones, some missing. Of some 16,000 clones in the sample, just over 90% were seen once. Described time point: recipient sample about 28 days before transplant, after cytoreduction. This CDR3 contains 13 residues. CDR1 is GTSNPN, CDR2 SVGIG, per germline (reference sequence). With 3 bases clipped from V and 7 bases from J, the junction kept 8 bases outside the gene matches. The sequence was obtained from a man between 18 and 29 years old with biphenotypic leukemia. Some clones in this sample may be carry-over from other donors' samples. The chain has TRBV30 and TRBJ1-1; 7 bases line up with TRBD1. The sequenced sample was peripheral blood mononuclear cells, obtained before stem cell transplant. CDR3 DNA: TGTGCCTGGAGCCTTACAGGGGCTGGTGAAGCTTTCTTT. Translating it yields CAWSLTGAGEAFF.